The 16 T cell receptor beta chains given below trace back to one sample, sequenced in a study of tumor-infiltrating lymphocytes in primary liver carcinoma. Co-extracted RNA and DNA came from roughly 20-30 mg of unsorted bulk tissue. TCR beta cDNA was made from around 460 ng total RNA with a constant-region primer. Slightly modified ARM-PCR served as the procedure for the TCR beta libraries. These libraries came from three rounds of nested multiplex PCR. In the first two PCR rounds, TRBV1-TRBV30 forward primers were paired with a C-beta reverse primer, and each round lasted about 10 cycles. TCRdb reprocessed the multiplex PCR reads via MiXCR and lists one record per CDR3 protein. The sample gives approximately 110,000 distinct CDR3 sequences, roughly 80% of which show up once; 15% to 20% is in the top ten. Sequencing was performed on liver tumor tissue from sampling region 3. Stated subset: tumor region T3, left-lateral pole. These receptor sequences come from a middle-aged man with primary liver carcinoma and hepatitis B virus infection.

Worth noting for this clonotype: No conserved phenylalanine or tryptophan ends this CDR3, so it is likely a read error. The rearrangement joins TRBV12-3 or TRBV12-4 to TRBJ2-1, with 7 positions matching TRBD2. Unmatched junction bases numbered 19, after V lost 10 bases and J lost 7 bases. The CDR3 is 16 residues long. The DNA of the CDR3 is TGTGCCAACGCCCGAAGGGGAGGGGATTTACTTAATGAGCAGTTCTTA. Translated, it gives CANARRGGDLLNEQFL.

The CDR3 DNA reads as TGTGCCGGCACTTTAAACCCCGCCGAGCAGTTCTTC. Protein sequence: CAGTLNPAEQFF. The V gene is TRBV28, the J gene TRBJ2-1, with D uncertain. This CDR3 region has 12 residues. The V gene's germline CDR1 is MDHEN and CDR2 SYDVKM. The germline V and J ends were trimmed by 11 bases and 10 bases, with 18 bases remaining between them.

Turning to this clonotype: Likely a read error: the CDR3 ends without its conserved phenylalanine or tryptophan. The DNA is left out, because the CDR3 cannot be placed on it with certainty; the CDR3 is given as TCRdb lists it. This rearrangement joins TRBV6-6 to TRBJ1-5; TRBD1 is the table's D call, not checked against the DNA. The germline CDR1 and CDR2 sequences are MNHNY and SVGAGI (reference sequence). The CDR3 numbers 16 amino acids, ends counted. The CDR3: CASRNTGTWSNQPHHL.

As concerns this clonotype: One end of the junction is discordant with germline, which a read error may explain. The chain employs TRBV4-3 and TRBJ2-7; possible D gene TRBD2, 6 bases. Germline V gene sequence: CDR1 LGHNA, CDR2 YSLEER. The CDR3 contains 16 residues. The CDR3 bases are TGCTCCAGCAGCCAAGAAATAGCGGCGAGCTCCTGCGAGCAATACTTC. Protein product: CSSSQEIAASSCEQYF.

Of note for this clonotype: The junction differs from germline at one of its ends, possibly a read error. The chain links TRBV6-2 or TRBV6-3 to TRBJ2-7, with a possible D match to TRBD1 (5 bases). CDR1 is MNHEY, CDR2 SVGEGT, per germline. The CDR3 totals 14 residues. CDR3 in DNA: TGTGCCAGCACCCCACGCGAACTCAGGGTCGAGCAATACTTC. Its translation is CASTPRELRVEQYF.

On this clonotype itself: A junction boundary mismatches the germline segment, possibly from a read error. This chain links TRBV5-4 with TRBJ2-7; 8 positions agree with TRBD1. The CDR3 loop spans 13 amino acids. Germline-derived CDR1 and CDR2 are SGHNT and YYREEE (reference sequence). The CDR3 region is CSSSGQGSYEQYF. For the CDR3, the DNA is TGTTCCAGTAGCGGACAGGGCTCCTACGAGCAGTACTTC.

This clonotype came up once. This CDR3 is missing its conserved last phenylalanine or tryptophan, likely due to a read error. The DNA is left out, because the CDR3 cannot be placed on it with certainty; the CDR3 is given as TCRdb lists it. The chain employs TRBV7-9 and TRBJ2-1. From its first to its last residue, the CDR3 has 12 amino acids. From germline, CDR1 is SEHNR and CDR2 FQNEAQ (reference sequence). This CDR3 is CASSSERGERFL.

The rearrangement joins TRBV6-1 to TRBJ2-5; 9 nucleotides line up with TRBD2. This CDR3 is built from 16 residues. With V trimmed by 5 bases and J by 4 bases, 11 bases remained unmatched. Germline-derived CDR1 and CDR2 are MNHNS and SASEGT. DNA for the CDR3: TGTGCCAGCAGTCCCCGGATTAGCGGGAGTTTAGAGACCCAGTACTTC. Its translation is CASSPRISGSLETQYF.

As for this clonotype: Since no conserved phenylalanine or tryptophan closes the CDR3, a read error is the likely cause. The genes are TRBV2 and TRBJ2-3; D is unresolved. The CDR3 extends over 13 amino acids. Germline-derived CDR1 and CDR2 are SNHLY and FYNNEI. Trimming cost V 6 bases and J 8 bases, with 15 bases left between them. The DNA of the CDR3 is TGTGCCAGCAGGCCCAATATCGCAGTTACGCAGTATGTT. Translation gives CASRPNIAVTQYV.

About this clonotype: The junction does not match germline at one end; this may be a read error. The chain links TRBV6-5 to TRBJ2-3, with 12 bases lining up with TRBD2. Germline assignment: CDR1 MNHEY and CDR2 SVGAGI. The CDR3 is 15 amino acids. For the CDR3, the DNA is TGTGCCAGCAAAACAGGACTAGCGGGAACAGATATGCAGTATTTT. This gives the protein CASKTGLAGTDMQYF.

Notes on this clonotype: A clone one base away is much larger, so this may be a read error. The genes are TRBV28 and TRBJ2-5, with a weak D call TRBD1 (6 bases). Germline V gives CDR1 MDHEN, CDR2 SYDVKM. V gave up 3 bases and J gave up 5 bases, with 19 bases separating them. The CDR3 consists of 16 residues. CDR3 coding DNA: TGTGCCAGCAGTTTGAGCTGGAGCAATACAGGGGAGACCCAGTACTTC. This encodes CASSLSWSNTGETQYF.

This chain uses TRBV29-1 with TRBJ2-3; D unclear. Between the trimmed V and J ends, which lost 7 bases and 2 bases, there was a span of 16 bases. There are 14 residues in the CDR3. Germline V lookup: CDR1 SQVTM, CDR2 ANQGSEA. Here the CDR3 reads CSGIQIVDTDTQYF. CDR3 bases: TGCAGCGGGATTCAAATAGTGGACACAGATACGCAGTATTTT.

In regard to this clonotype: This clone may be a read error of a much larger clone one base away. Because it lacks the conserved phenylalanine or tryptophan at the end, this CDR3 is likely a read error. This rearrangement joins TRBV19 to TRBJ2-1, with D perhaps TRBD1 (6 bases). Germline-derived CDR1 and CDR2 are LNHDA and SQIVND (reference sequence). The V and J ends lost 4 bases and 7 bases respectively, with 14 bases between them. The CDR3 loop spans 14 amino acids. The DNA of the CDR3 is TGTGCCAGTAGTAGAGGACAGCGGATGAATGAGCAGTTCATC. Protein: CASSRGQRMNEQFI.

Regarding this clonotype: This is likely a read error, given that the CDR3 carries no conserved phenylalanine or tryptophan at its end. The chain uses TRBV29-1 and TRBJ1-4; D gene uncertain. Germline values: CDR1 SQVTM, CDR2 ANQGSEA. The CDR3 extends over 13 amino acids. This CDR3 is CNVDGGMGEKLFP. For the CDR3, the DNA is TGCAACGTTGACGGAGGGATGGGTGAAAAACTGTTTCCT.

Notes on this clonotype: One end of the junction fails to match germline, which may point to a read error. V usage is TRBV29-1 and J usage is TRBJ2-7, with D tentatively TRBD1 (8 bases). The CDR3 has 13 amino acids. Germline-derived CDR1 and CDR2 are SQVTM and ANQGSEA. CDR3 nucleotide sequence: TGCAGCGTTCATCAACAGGGGGGGTACGAGCAGTATTTC. Encoded protein: CSVHQQGGYEQYF.

This clonotype was observed a few times. The junction departs from the called germline gene at one end, perhaps through a read error. This chain links TRBV6-2 or TRBV6-3 with TRBJ1-5; no clear D gene. The CDR3 extends over 15 amino acids. CDR1 MNHEY and CDR2 SVGEGT come from the germline V gene. CDR3 DNA: TGTGCCAGCACTCTCACGCGGGGTTACAATAAGCCCCAGCATTTT. Amino acid sequence: CASTLTRGYNKPQHF.